The clone carrying this T cell receptor beta chain was seen many times. TCR beta CDR3 region amplification was performed from RNA transcripts. An initial round of RT-PCR targeting the TCR CDR3 relied on the HTBI primer set. Each CDR3 protein gets one entry after TCRdb re-called the multiplex PCR reads with MiXCR. The sample holds about 720,000 distinct CDR3 sequences, 18% seen once. The record originates from a study of T cells in Graves' hyperthyroidism and ophthalmopathy. Patients aged 18 to 65 with hyperthyroidism were newly diagnosed, with duration under 2 months. PBMCs were derived from 7.5 to 10 ml fresh peripheral blood. Trimming removed 3 bases from V and 3 bases from J; junction bases left unmatched: 8. The CDR3 covers 15 residues. The germline V gene encodes CDR1 SGHRS and CDR2 YFSETQ.

Material for sequencing was blood. The TCR sequence derives from a woman aged 50 to 60 with Graves' hyperthyroidism that later progressed to Graves' ophthalmopathy. The chain carries TRBV5-1 and TRBJ1-1; 7 bases line up with TRBD1. The CDR3 reads CASSWRDSPYTEAFF. CDR3 DNA sequence: TGCGCCAGCAGCTGGAGGGACAGTCCTTACACTGAAGCTTTCTTT.